These 26 T cell receptor beta chains share one sample of origin, sequenced in a study of blood T cell repertoires in COVID-19. The data were produced by immunoSEQ multiplex PCR, yet TCRdb's version contains in-frame clones alone and is incomplete. The table has some 98,000 clones, 70% to 85% seen once. Sequenced: peripheral blood. The receptor set was obtained from a man aged 60-69 years with acute or convalescent COVID-19.

The chain joins TRBV7-6 to TRBJ2-1; 7 nucleotides agree with TRBD1. Germline V gene lookup returns CDR1 SGHVS and CDR2 FNYEAQ. With 5 bases clipped from V and 8 bases from J, the junction kept 12 bases outside the gene matches. The CDR3 is 15 amino acids. The CDR3, as DNA: TGTGCCAGCAGCAACGACAGGGTTCCAGGTCATGAGCAGTTCTTC. It codes for CASSNDRVPGHEQFF. Combining the CDR3 with reference TRBV7-6 and TRBJ2-1 gives the whole variable domain GAGVSQSPRYKVTKRGQDVALRCDPISGHVSLYWYRQALGQGPEFLTYFNYEAQQDKSGLPNDRFSAERPEGSISTLTIQRTEQRDSAMYRCASSNDRVPGHEQFFGPGTRLTVL.

This rearrangement joins TRBV30 to TRBJ2-3; no reliable D call. V lost 2 bases and J lost 6, with 12 bases in between. This CDR3 has 13 amino acids. Germline CDR1 and CDR2: GTSNPN and SVGIG (reference sequence). The CDR3 coding sequence is TGTGCCTGGAGTACTCTACCGAAGGATACGCAGTATTTT. Translating gives CAWSTLPKDTQYF.

This chain joins TRBV19 and TRBJ2-3, with 13 bases aligning to TRBD2. The V gene's germline CDR1 is LNHDA and CDR2 SQIVND (reference sequence). The CDR3 has 17 residues. Trimming cost V 3 bases and J 3 bases; bases outside gene matches: 6. CDR3 loop: CASSIWATSGGTDTQYF. The DNA of the CDR3 is TGTGCCAGTAGTATCTGGGCGACTAGCGGGGGGACAGATACGCAGTATTTT. Full variable domain (outside the CDR3, taken from reference TRBV19 and TRBJ2-3): DGGITQSPKYLFRKEGQNVTLSCEQNLNHDAMYWYRQDPGQGLRLIYYSQIVNDFQKGDIAEGYSVSREKKESFPLTVTSAQKNPTAFYLCASSIWATSGGTDTQYFGPGTRLTVL.

This clone was recorded only once. The chain recombines TRBV7-6 with TRBJ1-2, with a weak D call TRBD1 (5 bases). Looked up from germline, CDR1 is SGHVS and CDR2 is FNYEAQ. This CDR3 has 16 amino acids. V gave up 5 bases and J gave up 4 bases, with 20 bases separating them. The CDR3 reads CASSPTRAGRAYGYTF. The CDR3 coding sequence is TGTGCCAGCAGCCCCACGCGGGCAGGGAGGGCCTATGGCTACACCTTC.

The genes are TRBV19 and TRBJ2-2, with TRBD1 matching over 8 bases. The V gene's germline CDR1 is LNHDA and CDR2 SQIVND (reference sequence). V lost 3 bases and J lost 5; bases outside the gene matches: 17. The length of the CDR3 is 19 residues. The CDR3 loop is CASSIGLKFFGQGTGELFF. As DNA, the CDR3 is TGTGCCAGTAGTATCGGACTCAAGTTTTTTGGACAGGGTACCGGGGAGCTGTTTTTT. The complete variable domain, with remaining parts taken from reference TRBV19 and TRBJ2-2, reads DGGITQSPKYLFRKEGQNVTLSCEQNLNHDAMYWYRQDPGQGLRLIYYSQIVNDFQKGDIAEGYSVSREKKESFPLTVTSAQKNPTAFYLCASSIGLKFFGQGTGELFFGEGSRLTVL.

The chain recombines TRBV6-5 with TRBJ2-7, with a possible D match to TRBD1 (5 bases). In germline, CDR1 is MNHEY, CDR2 SVGAGI. CDR3 length: 15 amino acids. Trimming took 0 bases from V and 3 from J, leaving 12 bases between them. The DNA for the CDR3 is TGTGCCAGCAGTTACTCGAAGGGGCAGAGCTACGAGCAGTACTTC. This encodes CASSYSKGQSYEQYF.

The V and J genes are TRBV14 and TRBJ2-7, with a weak D call TRBD1 (6 bases). Between the trimmed V and J ends, which lost 4 bases and 3 bases, there was a span of 10 bases. Germline V gives CDR1 SGHDN, CDR2 FVKESK. The CDR3 is made up of 13 amino acids. CDR3 coding DNA: TGTGCCAGCAGCCGGGGGCTAAGCTACGAGCAGTACTTC. Protein sequence: CASSRGLSYEQYF. The full variable domain, rest sourced from reference TRBV14 and TRBJ2-7, is EAGVTQFPSHSVIEKGQTVTLRCDPISGHDNLYWYRRVMGKEIKFLLHFVKESKQDESGMPNNRFLAERTGGTYSTLKVQPAELEDSGVYFCASSRGLSYEQYFGPGTRLTVT.

V gene TRBV7-8 combines with J gene TRBJ1-1; TRBD1 is a possible D gene (5 bases). CDR3 length: 17 amino acids. V shed 4 bases and J shed 4 bases, with 22 bases lying between them. Germline values: CDR1 SGHVS, CDR2 FQNEAQ. This CDR3 reads CASSYSRRWGESTEAFF. DNA for the CDR3: TGTGCCAGCAGCTATTCTCGGAGATGGGGGGAAAGCACTGAAGCTTTCTTT.

The CDR3 sequence is CASRGTGGMNTEAFF. CDR3 nucleotide sequence: TGCGCCAGCAGAGGGACAGGGGGAATGAACACTGAAGCTTTCTTT. The chain uses TRBV5-1 and TRBJ1-1; 11 bases align to TRBD1. Trimming at V came to 5 bases and at J to 0 bases, leaving 3 bases not matched to a gene. Per the germline V gene, CDR1 is SGHRS and CDR2 is YFSETQ. The CDR3 has 15 amino acids.

The chain recombines TRBV6-2 or TRBV6-3 with TRBJ1-1; no definite D call. From germline, CDR1 is MNHEY and CDR2 SVGEGT. The CDR3 has 13 residues. V lost 2 bases to trimming and J lost 3 bases, with 7 bases between them. The CDR3: CASSYEPHTEAFF. The CDR3 nucleotides are TGTGCCAGCAGTTACGAGCCCCACACTGAAGCTTTCTTT.

The J gene is TRBJ2-3, the V gene TRBV5-1; 11 nucleotides agree with TRBD1. With 5 bases clipped from V and 3 bases from J, the junction kept 5 bases outside the gene matches. Germline V CDR1 and CDR2: SGHRS, YFSETQ. The CDR3 consists of 15 residues. Here the CDR3 DNA reads TGCGCCAGCAGAACTGGGACAGGGGGAACAGATACGCAGTATTTT. It is translated as CASRTGTGGTDTQYF.

The chain couples TRBV10-3 to TRBJ2-3, with D perhaps TRBD2 (5 bases). The CDR3 has 15 residues. V shed 6 bases and J shed 2 bases, with 15 bases lying between them. CDR1 ENHRY and CDR2 SYGVKD come from the germline V gene. The CDR3 coding sequence is TGTGCCATCAGCTCAGGACTTGGGGTCACAGATACGCAGTATTTT. Translation gives CAISSGLGVTDTQYF.

J is TRBJ2-1 and V is TRBV18; 9 nucleotides agree with TRBD1. J gave up 0 bases and V 2 bases, and 8 bases lay outside the gene matches. Germline CDR1 reads KGHSH; CDR2 reads LQKENI. The CDR3 runs 18 residues. In DNA, the CDR3 is TGTGCCAGCTCACCAAGCCCTGGACAGGGGAGCTCCTACAATGAGCAGTTCTTC. The encoded protein is CASSPSPGQGSSYNEQFF.

The chain combines TRBV28 with TRBJ2-1, with 10 nucleotides matching TRBD1. Per germline, CDR1 MDHEN and CDR2 SYDVKM. V lost 4 bases and J lost 9; bases outside the gene matches: 9. CDR3 size: 15 residues. DNA for the CDR3: TGTGCCAGCAGTTCACGCGGGACAGGGGTTGGTGAGCAGTTCTTC. This gives the protein CASSSRGTGVGEQFF.

The chain recombines TRBV3-1 (or the pseudogene TRBV3-2) with TRBJ2-2; 15 nucleotides line up with TRBD2. The CDR3 extends over 19 amino acids. The trim removed 0 bases at V and 4 bases at J, leaving 6 bases unmatched. Germline values: CDR1 LGHDT, CDR2 YNNKEL (reference sequence). The CDR3 DNA reads TGTGCCAGCAGCCAAGAGGGACTAGCGGGGGGTACGAGCACCGGGGAGCTGTTTTTT. This encodes CASSQEGLAGGTSTGELFF.

This clone has just a few counts. The V gene is TRBV18, the J gene TRBJ1-1, with 8 bases matching TRBD1. The V and J ends lost 1 base and 0 bases, in that order; junction bases with no gene match: 16. Germline values: CDR1 KGHSH, CDR2 LQKENI. This CDR3 is built from 20 residues. The DNA for the CDR3 is TGTGCCAGCTCACCACGACAGGGGTTGAGTGCGGGAATGGTGAACACTGAAGCTTTCTTT. It specifies CASSPRQGLSAGMVNTEAFF. The whole variable domain, filled in from reference TRBV18 and TRBJ1-1, reads NAGVMQNPRHLVRRRGQEARLRCSPMKGHSHVYWYRQLPEEGLKFMVYLQKENIIDESGMPKERFSAEFPKEGPSILRIQQVVRGDSAAYFCASSPRQGLSAGMVNTEAFFGQGTRLTVV.

The chain recombines TRBV11-2 with TRBJ2-7; 9 bases line up with TRBD1. The germline V gene encodes CDR1 SGHAT and CDR2 FQNNGV. V dropped 4 bases and J dropped 3; count of bases not matched to a gene: 7. This CDR3 is 15 amino acids long. CDR3 sequence (DNA): TGTGCCAGCAGCTCCCCCGGGACAGGGAACTACGAGCAGTACTTC. Its protein product is CASSSPGTGNYEQYF.

This sequence joins TRBV28 and TRBJ2-1, with TRBD2 matching over 10 bases. This CDR3 has 15 residues. CDR1 and CDR2 from the germline V gene are MDHEN and SYDVKM. The V segment lost 6 bases and the J segment 5 bases; nucleotides outside the gene matches: 7. The DNA for the CDR3 is TGTGCCAGCAGCCGAGCGGGGGGGGGTAACAATGAGCAGTTCTTC. Amino acid sequence: CASSRAGGGNNEQFF.

This chain links TRBV28 with TRBJ1-1; 9 bases match TRBD1. Germline values: CDR1 MDHEN, CDR2 SYDVKM. Trimming cost V 3 bases and J 6 bases; bases outside gene matches: 8. The CDR3 spans 15 residues. The CDR3 sequence is CASSFGQGIRAEAFF. CDR3 nucleotide sequence: TGTGCCAGCAGTTTTGGACAGGGGATAAGGGCTGAAGCTTTCTTT.

In DNA form, the CDR3 reads TGTGCCAGCAGCGTATCGGCTAGCGGGGGCACAGATACGCAGTATTTT. Translated: CASSVSASGGTDTQYF. The chain has TRBV9 and TRBJ2-3; 9 bases are shared with TRBD2. Germline V gene data show CDR1 as SGDLS and CDR2 as YYNGEE. Losses at the gene ends were 1 base for V and 1 base for J; bases not matched to a gene: 4. CDR3 length: 16 amino acids. The variable domain in full, completed from reference TRBV9 and TRBJ2-3, reads DSGVTQTPKHLITATGQRVTLRCSPRSGDLSVYWYQQSLDQGLQFLIQYYNGEERAKGNILERFSAQQFPDLHSELNLSSLELGDSALYFCASSVSASGGTDTQYFGPGTRLTVL.

This chain links TRBV28 with TRBJ1-1; tentatively, D is TRBD1 (6 bases). The CDR3 is made up of 15 amino acids. CDR1 is MDHEN, CDR2 SYDVKM, per germline. Between the trimmed V and J ends, which lost 5 bases and 6 bases, there was a span of 19 bases. The CDR3 region is CASSPSDRRSAEAFF. The CDR3, as DNA: TGTGCCAGCAGTCCTAGTGACAGGAGGTCGGCTGAAGCTTTCTTT.

This rearrangement joins TRBV2 to TRBJ2-6; D is unresolved. Germline CDR1 is SNHLY and CDR2 is FYNNEI. With 6 bases removed from V and 0 bases from J, the gap between germline ends came to 12 bases. This CDR3 has 16 amino acids. The CDR3 nucleotides are TGTGCCAGCAGCGCTGACATCCCCTCTGGGGCCAACGTCCTGACTTTC. This codes for CASSADIPSGANVLTF.

The rearrangement joins TRBV28 to TRBJ1-2; 8 nucleotides agree with TRBD1. CDR1 and CDR2 (germline): MDHEN, SYDVKM. The CDR3 is made up of 14 amino acids. V trimming: 2 bases; J trimming: 6 bases; junction bases outside the gene matches: 5. The CDR3 coding sequence is TGTGCCAGCAGTTTAAGGACAGGGAGAAATGGCTACACCTTC. Translating it yields CASSLRTGRNGYTF.

The chain uses TRBV4-1 and TRBJ2-3, with 16 bases identical to TRBD2. The V gene end was trimmed by 1 base and the J gene end by 6 bases; junction bases not matched to a gene: 19. Germline CDR1 is MGHRA and CDR2 is YSYEKL. This CDR3 is built from 22 residues. DNA for the CDR3: TGCGCCAGCAGCCAAGGAATACCGGGACTAGCGGGGGGGCCTGGAGGGATCGATACGCAGTATTTT. This gives the protein CASSQGIPGLAGGPGGIDTQYF.

The rearrangement uses TRBV5-1 and TRBJ1-2; 9 nucleotides line up with TRBD1. The CDR3 extends over 15 amino acids. Germline V gene sequence: CDR1 SGHRS, CDR2 YFSETQ. The ends lost 3 bases at V and 7 bases at J; junction bases unmatched: 10. CDR3 DNA sequence: TGCGCCAGCAGCTGGGAGGGACAGGGTCCGGCTGGCTACACCTTC. As protein: CASSWEGQGPAGYTF.

V and J are TRBV2 and TRBJ1-5; tentatively, D is TRBD1 (6 bases). The CDR3 spans 17 residues. V was pared by 0 bases and J by 2 bases, with 14 bases between. CDR1 is SNHLY, CDR2 FYNNEI, per germline. The CDR3 loop is CASSEARQARGNQPQHF. The CDR3 DNA follows: TGTGCCAGCAGTGAAGCACGACAGGCAAGGGGCAATCAGCCCCAGCATTTT.